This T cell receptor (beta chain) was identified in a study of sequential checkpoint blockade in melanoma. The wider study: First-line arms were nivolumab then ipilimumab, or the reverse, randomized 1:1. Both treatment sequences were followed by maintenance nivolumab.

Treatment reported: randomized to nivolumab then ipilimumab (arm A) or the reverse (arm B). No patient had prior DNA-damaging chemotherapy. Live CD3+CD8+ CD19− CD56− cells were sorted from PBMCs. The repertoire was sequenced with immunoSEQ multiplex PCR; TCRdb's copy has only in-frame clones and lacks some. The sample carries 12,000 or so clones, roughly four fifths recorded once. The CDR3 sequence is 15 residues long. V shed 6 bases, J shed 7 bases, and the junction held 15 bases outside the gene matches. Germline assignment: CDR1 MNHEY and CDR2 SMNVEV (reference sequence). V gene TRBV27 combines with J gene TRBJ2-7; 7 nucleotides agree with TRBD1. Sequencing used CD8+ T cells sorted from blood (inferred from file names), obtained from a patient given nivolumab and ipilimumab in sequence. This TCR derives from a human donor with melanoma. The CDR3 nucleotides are TGTGCCAGCAGCTCCCAACAGGGGCGCCTAGGTGAGCAGTACTTC. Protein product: CASSSQQGRLGEQYF.